Described below is a single T cell receptor beta chain sequence and its context. Germline CDR1 reads MNHEY; CDR2 reads SMNVEV (reference sequence). The V and J ends lost 3 bases and 3 bases respectively, with 12 bases between them. This CDR3 contains 14 residues. The sample is drawn from a study of OX40 agonist ivuxolimab in advanced cancers. Sequencing was performed with immunoSEQ multiplex PCR; in TCRdb, only in-frame clones are kept and a portion is missing. The sample lists around 57,000 clones, 92% occurring once. The V and J genes are TRBV27 and TRBJ2-7; D uncertain. The source was CD4+ or CD8+ T cells sorted from blood, collected in a trial of the OX40 agonist ivuxolimab. This sequence originates from an adult with an advanced solid tumor such as melanoma, head and neck, liver or kidney cancer. CDR3 nucleotide sequence: TGTGCCAGCAGTTTCGGCAGGTTTCACTACGAGCAGTACTTC. Its translation: CASSFGRFHYEQYF.